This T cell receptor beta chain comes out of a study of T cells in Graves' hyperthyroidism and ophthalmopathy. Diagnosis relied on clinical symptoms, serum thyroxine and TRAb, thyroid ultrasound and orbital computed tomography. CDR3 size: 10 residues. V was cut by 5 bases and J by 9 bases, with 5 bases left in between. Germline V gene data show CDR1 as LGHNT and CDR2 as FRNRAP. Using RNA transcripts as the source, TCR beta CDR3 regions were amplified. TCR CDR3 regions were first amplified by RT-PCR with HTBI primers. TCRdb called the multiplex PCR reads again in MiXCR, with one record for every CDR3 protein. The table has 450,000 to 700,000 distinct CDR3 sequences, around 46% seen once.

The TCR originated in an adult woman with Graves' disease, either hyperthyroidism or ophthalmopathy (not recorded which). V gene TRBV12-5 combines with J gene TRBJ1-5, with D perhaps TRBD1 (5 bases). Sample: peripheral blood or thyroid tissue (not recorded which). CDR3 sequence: CASGQGPQHF. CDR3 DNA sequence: TGTGCTAGTGGTCAGGGGCCCCAGCATTTT.